This section outlines one T cell receptor beta chain sequence together with its context. Its antigen is currently unknown. Libraries were prepared by immunoSEQ multiplex PCR; TCRdb keeps only in-frame clonotypes and omits some of them. The sample holds about 140,000 clones, more than 90% seen once. V lost 1 base, J lost 0 bases, and 7 bases lay in between. Germline CDR1 PRHDT, CDR2 FYEKMQ (reference sequence). The CDR3 contains 14 residues. This sample was included in a study of T cell responses to AZD1222 COVID-19 vaccine. At the level of the study: Researchers grouped second doses given at about 4 or about 12 weeks into one pool.

General observations from the study: Targeting of unmutated variant regions was reportedly seen in nearly half of spike-specific TCRs. Once two AZD1222 doses were given, Spike-specific TCR breadth and depth went up. In all cases, repertoires were sampled only after the peak T cell response.

This clonotype originated in an adult in good health. The V gene is TRBV13, the J gene TRBJ2-7; D remains ambiguous. The specimen was peripheral blood, collected on day 0 of AZD1222 vaccination. CDR3 loop: CASSLDRPSYEQYF. In DNA, the CDR3 is TGTGCCAGCAGCTTAGACCGGCCCTCCTACGAGCAGTACTTC.